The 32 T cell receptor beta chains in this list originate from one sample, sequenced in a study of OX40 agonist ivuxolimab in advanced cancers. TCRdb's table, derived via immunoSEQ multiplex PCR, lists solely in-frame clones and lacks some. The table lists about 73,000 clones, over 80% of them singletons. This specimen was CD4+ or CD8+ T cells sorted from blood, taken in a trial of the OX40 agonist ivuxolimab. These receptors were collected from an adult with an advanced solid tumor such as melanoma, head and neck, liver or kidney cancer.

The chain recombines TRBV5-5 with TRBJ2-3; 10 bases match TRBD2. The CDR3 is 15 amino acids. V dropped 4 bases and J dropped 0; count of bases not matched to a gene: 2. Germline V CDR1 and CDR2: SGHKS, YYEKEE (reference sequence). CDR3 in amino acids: CASSLGLASTDTQYF. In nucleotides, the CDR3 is TGTGCCAGCAGCCTGGGACTAGCGAGCACAGATACGCAGTATTTT. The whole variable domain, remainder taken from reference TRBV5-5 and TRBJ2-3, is DAGVTQSPTHLIKTRGQQVTLRCSPISGHKSVSWYQQVLGQGPQFIFQYYEKEERGRGNFPDRFSARQFPNYSSELNVNALLLGDSALYLCASSLGLASTDTQYFGPGTRLTVL.

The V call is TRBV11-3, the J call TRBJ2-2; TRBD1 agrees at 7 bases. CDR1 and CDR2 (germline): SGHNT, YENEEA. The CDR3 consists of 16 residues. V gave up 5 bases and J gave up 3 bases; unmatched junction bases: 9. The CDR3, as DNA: TGTGCCAGCAGCGTTCCGGGACAGACTTACACCGGGGAGCTGTTTTTT. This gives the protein CASSVPGQTYTGELFF.

The CDR3 DNA is TGTGCCTGGAACCCTAGCGGGCAAGCCAAAAACATTCAGTACTTC. Translation: CAWNPSGQAKNIQYF. The chain carries TRBV30 and TRBJ2-4; TRBD2 matches 8 bases. The CDR3 consists of 15 residues. Trimming removed 4 bases from V and 0 bases from J; junction bases left unmatched: 5. Germline V lookup: CDR1 GTSNPN, CDR2 SVGIG (reference sequence). The full variable domain, its missing parts supplied by reference TRBV30 and TRBJ2-4, is SQTIHQWPATLVQPVGSPLSLECTVEGTSNPNLYWYRQAAGRGLQLLFYSVGIGQISSEVPQNLSASRPQDRQFILSSKKLLLSDSGFYLCAWNPSGQAKNIQYFGAGTRLSVL.

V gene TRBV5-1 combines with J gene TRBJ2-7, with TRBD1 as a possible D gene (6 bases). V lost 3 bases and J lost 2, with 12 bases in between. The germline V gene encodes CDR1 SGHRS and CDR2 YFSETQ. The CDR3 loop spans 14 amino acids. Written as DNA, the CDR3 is TGCGCCAGCAGCTCTGAGGGGGTGCCCTACGAGCAGTACTTC. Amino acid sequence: CASSSEGVPYEQYF.

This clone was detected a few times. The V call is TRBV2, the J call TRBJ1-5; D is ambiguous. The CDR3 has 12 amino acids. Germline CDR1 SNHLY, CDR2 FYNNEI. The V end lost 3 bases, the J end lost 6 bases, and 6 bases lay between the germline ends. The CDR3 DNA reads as TGTGCCAGCAGTGAGCAAGGTCAGCCCCAGCATTTT. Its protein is CASSEQGQPQHF.

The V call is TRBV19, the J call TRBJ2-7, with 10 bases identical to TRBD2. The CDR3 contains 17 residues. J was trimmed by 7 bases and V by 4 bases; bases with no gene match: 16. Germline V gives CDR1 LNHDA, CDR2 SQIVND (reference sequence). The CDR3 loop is CASSNGLGTSEAGEQYF. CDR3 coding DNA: TGTGCCAGTAGTAATGGACTGGGGACTAGCGAGGCAGGGGAGCAGTACTTC.

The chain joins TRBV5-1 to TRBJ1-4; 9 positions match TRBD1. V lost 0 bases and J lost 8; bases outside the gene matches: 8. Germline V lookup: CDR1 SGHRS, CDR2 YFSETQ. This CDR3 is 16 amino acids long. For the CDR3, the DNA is TGCGCCAGCAGCTTGGGAACGGGACAGGGAAGCGAAAAACTGTTTTTT. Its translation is CASSLGTGQGSEKLFF.

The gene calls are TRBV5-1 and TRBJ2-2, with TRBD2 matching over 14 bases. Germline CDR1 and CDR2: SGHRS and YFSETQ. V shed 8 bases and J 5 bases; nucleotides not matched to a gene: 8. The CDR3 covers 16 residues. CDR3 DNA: TGCGCCAGTACTCTCAGACTAGCGGGGGGGACCGGGGAGCTGTTTTTT. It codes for CASTLRLAGGTGELFF.

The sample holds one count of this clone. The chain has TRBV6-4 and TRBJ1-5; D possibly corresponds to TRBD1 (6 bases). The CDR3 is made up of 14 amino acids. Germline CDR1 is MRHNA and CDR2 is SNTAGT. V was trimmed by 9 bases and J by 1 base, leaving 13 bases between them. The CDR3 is CARTVGGSNQPQHF. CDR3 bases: TGTGCCAGAACCGTTGGGGGCAGCAATCAGCCCCAGCATTTT.

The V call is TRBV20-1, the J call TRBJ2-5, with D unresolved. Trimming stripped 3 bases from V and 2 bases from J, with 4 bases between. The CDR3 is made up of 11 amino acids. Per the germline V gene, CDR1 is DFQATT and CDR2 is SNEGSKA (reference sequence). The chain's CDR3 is CSASEQETQYF. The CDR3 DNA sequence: TGCAGTGCTAGTGAGCAAGAGACCCAGTACTTC.

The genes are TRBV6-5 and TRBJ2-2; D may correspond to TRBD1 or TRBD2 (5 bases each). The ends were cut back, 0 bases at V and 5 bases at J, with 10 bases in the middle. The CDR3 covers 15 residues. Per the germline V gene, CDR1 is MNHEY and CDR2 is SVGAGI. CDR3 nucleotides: TGTGCCAGCAGTTACTCGCCTTGGGGGACCGGGGAGCTGTTTTTT. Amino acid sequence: CASSYSPWGTGELFF.

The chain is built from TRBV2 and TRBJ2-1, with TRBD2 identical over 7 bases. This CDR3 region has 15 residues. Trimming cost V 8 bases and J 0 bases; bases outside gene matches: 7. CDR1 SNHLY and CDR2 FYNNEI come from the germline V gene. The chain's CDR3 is CASSGGRSSYNEQFF. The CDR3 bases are TGTGCCAGCTCCGGGGGGAGGTCCTCCTACAATGAGCAGTTCTTC.

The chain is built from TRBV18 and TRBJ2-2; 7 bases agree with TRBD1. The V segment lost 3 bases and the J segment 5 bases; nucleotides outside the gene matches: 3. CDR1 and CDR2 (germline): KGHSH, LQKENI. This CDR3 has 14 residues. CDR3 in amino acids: CASSPKQGTGELFF. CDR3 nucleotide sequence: TGTGCCAGCTCACCGAAACAGGGGACCGGGGAGCTGTTTTTT. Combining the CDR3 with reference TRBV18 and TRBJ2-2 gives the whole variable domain NAGVMQNPRHLVRRRGQEARLRCSPMKGHSHVYWYRQLPEEGLKFMVYLQKENIIDESGMPKERFSAEFPKEGPSILRIQQVVRGDSAAYFCASSPKQGTGELFFGEGSRLTVL.

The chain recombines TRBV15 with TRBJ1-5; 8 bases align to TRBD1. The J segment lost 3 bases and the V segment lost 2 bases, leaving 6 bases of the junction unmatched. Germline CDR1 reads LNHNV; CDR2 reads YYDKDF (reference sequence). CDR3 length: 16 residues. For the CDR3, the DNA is TGTGCCACCAGCAGAAAAAGGACAGGGCTCAATCAGCCCCAGCATTTT. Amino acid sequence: CATSRKRTGLNQPQHF.

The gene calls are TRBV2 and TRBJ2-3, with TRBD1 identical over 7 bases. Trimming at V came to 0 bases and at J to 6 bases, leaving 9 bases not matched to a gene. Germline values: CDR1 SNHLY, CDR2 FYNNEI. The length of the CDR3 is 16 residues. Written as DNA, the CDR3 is TGTGCCAGCAGTGAAGCGCGAGTTGGGACAGCTGATACGCAGTATTTT. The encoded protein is CASSEARVGTADTQYF.

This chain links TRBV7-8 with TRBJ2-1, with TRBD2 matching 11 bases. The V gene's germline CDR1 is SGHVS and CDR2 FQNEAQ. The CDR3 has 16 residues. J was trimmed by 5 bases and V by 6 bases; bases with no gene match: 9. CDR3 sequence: CASRTSGTRRNNEQFF. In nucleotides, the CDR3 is TGTGCCAGCAGGACTAGCGGGACCCGACGCAACAATGAGCAGTTCTTC.

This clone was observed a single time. CDR3 sequence reads: CASSTGTTSYEQYF. The DNA of the CDR3 is TGTGCCAGCAGTACCGGGACTACCTCCTACGAGCAGTACTTC. The rearrangement links TRBV5-4 to TRBJ2-7, with 7 bases aligning to TRBD2. V trimming: 5 bases; J trimming: 0 bases; junction bases outside the gene matches: 5. CDR3 length equals 14 residues. The germline CDR1 and CDR2 sequences are SGHNT and YYREEE (reference sequence).

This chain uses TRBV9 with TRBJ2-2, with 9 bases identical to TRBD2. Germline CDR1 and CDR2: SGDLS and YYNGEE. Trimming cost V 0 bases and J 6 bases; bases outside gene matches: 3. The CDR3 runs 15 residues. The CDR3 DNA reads TGTGCCAGCAGCGTAGGGACTAGCGTATCCGGGGAGCTGTTTTTT. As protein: CASSVGTSVSGELFF.

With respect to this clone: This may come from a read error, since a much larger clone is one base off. The CDR3 region is CASSPGTGNTGELFF. The CDR3 bases are TGTGCCAGCAGCCCCGGGACCGGGAACACCGGGGAGCTGTTTTTT. V usage is TRBV7-8 and J usage is TRBJ2-2; D may correspond to TRBD1 or TRBD2 (5 bases each). The V gene lost 5 bases and the J gene lost 1 base, with 11 bases spanning the gap. Per the germline V gene, CDR1 is SGHVS and CDR2 is FQNEAQ. CDR3 length equals 15 residues.

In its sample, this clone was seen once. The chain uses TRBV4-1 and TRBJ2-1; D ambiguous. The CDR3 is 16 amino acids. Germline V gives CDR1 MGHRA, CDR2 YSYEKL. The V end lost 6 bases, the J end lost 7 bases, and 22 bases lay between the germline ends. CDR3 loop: CASSSIVGFNVNEQFF. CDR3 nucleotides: TGCGCCAGCAGTTCTATAGTCGGTTTCAATGTTAATGAGCAGTTCTTC.

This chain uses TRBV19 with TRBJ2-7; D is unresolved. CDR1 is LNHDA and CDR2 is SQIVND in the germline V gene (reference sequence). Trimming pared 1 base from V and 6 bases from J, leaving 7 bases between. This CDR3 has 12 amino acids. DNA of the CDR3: TGTGCCAGTAGTATAGGACCGACCGAGCAGTACTTC. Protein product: CASSIGPTEQYF.

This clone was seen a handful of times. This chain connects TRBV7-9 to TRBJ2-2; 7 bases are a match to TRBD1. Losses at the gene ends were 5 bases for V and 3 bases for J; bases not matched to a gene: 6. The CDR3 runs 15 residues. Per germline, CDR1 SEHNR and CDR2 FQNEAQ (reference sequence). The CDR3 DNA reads TGTGCCAGCAGCCCCCGGGACAGTCACACCGGGGAGCTGTTTTTT. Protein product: CASSPRDSHTGELFF.

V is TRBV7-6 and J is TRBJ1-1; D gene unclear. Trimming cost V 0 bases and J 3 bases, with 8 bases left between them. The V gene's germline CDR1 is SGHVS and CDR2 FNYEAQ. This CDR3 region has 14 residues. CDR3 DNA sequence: TGTGCCAGCAGCTTAGCTCCCGGTTACACTGAAGCTTTCTTT. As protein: CASSLAPGYTEAFF.

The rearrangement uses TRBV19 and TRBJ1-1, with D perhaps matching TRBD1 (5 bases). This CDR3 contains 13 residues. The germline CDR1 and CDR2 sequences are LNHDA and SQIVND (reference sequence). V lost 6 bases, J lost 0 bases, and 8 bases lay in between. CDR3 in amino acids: CASSVTVNTEAFF. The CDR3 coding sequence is TGTGCCAGTAGCGTGACAGTGAACACTGAAGCTTTCTTT.

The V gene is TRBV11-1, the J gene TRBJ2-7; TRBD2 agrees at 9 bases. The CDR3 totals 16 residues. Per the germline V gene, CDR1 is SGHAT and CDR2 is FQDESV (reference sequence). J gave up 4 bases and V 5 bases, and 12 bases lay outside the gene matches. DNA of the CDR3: TGTGCCAGCAGCCCTCGGGTAGCGGGAGTGAGGTACGAGCAGTACTTC. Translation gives CASSPRVAGVRYEQYF.

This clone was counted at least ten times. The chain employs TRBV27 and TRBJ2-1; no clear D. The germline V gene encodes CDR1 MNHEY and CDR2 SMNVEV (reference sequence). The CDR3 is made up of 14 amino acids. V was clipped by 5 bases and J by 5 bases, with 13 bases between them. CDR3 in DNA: TGTGCCAGCAGTCCCCTACTGTCTAACAATGAGCAGTTCTTC. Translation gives CASSPLLSNNEQFF.

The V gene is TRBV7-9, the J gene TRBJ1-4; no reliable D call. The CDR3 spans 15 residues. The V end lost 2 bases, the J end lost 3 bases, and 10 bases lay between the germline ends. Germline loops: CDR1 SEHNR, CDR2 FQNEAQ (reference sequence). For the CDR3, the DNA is TGTGCCAGCAGCTTACGCGAGTGGGCTAATGAAAAACTGTTTTTT. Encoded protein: CASSLREWANEKLFF. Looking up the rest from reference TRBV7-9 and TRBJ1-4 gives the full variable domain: DTGVSQNPRHKITKRGQNVTFRCDPISEHNRLYWYRQTLGQGPEFLTYFQNEAQLEKSRLLSDRFSAERPKGSFSTLEIQRTEQGDSAMYLCASSLREWANEKLFFGSGTQLSVL.

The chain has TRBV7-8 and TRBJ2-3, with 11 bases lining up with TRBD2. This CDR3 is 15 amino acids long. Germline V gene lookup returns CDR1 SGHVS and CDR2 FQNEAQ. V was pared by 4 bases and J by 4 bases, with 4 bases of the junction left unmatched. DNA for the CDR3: TGTGCCAGCAGCTCGGGACTAGCGGTGGCAGATACGCAGTATTTT. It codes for CASSSGLAVADTQYF. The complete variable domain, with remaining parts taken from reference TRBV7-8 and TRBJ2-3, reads GAGVSQSPRYKVAKRGQDVALRCDPISGHVSLFWYQQALGQGPEFLTYFQNEAQLDKSGLPSDRFFAERPEGSVSTLKIQRTQQEDSAVYLCASSSGLAVADTQYFGPGTRLTVL.

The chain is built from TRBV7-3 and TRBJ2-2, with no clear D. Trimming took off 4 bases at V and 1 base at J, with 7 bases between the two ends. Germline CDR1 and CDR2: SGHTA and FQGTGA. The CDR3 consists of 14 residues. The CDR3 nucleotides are TGTGCCAGCAGCTCCGACGGGAACACCGGGGAGCTGTTTTTT. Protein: CASSSDGNTGELFF.

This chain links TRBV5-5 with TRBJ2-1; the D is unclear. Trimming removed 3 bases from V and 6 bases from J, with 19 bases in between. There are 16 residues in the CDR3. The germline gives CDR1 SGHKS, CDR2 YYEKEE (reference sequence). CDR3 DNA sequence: TGTGCCAGCAGCTCGCCATTGAGCCGAGGAAGCAATGAGCAGTTCTTC. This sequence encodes CASSSPLSRGSNEQFF.

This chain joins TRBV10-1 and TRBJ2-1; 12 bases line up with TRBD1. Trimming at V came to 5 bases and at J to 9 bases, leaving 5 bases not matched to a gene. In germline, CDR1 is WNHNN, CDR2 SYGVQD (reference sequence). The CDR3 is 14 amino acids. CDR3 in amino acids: CASSPGTGGSEQFF. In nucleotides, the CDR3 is TGCGCCAGCAGTCCCGGGACAGGGGGCTCTGAGCAGTTCTTC.

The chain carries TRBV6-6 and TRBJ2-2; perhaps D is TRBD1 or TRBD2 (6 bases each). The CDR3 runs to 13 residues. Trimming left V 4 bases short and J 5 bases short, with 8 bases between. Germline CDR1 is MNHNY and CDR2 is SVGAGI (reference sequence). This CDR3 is CASSLGGTGELFF. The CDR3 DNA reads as TGTGCCAGCAGTTTAGGGGGGACCGGGGAGCTGTTTTTT.